This T cell receptor (beta chain) was sequenced in a study of multiple sclerosis patients with progressive multifocal leukoencephalopathy. Time point noted: before natalizumab initiation. CDR1 is MDHEN, CDR2 SYDVKM, per germline. CDR3 size: 17 residues. The V end lost 7 bases, the J end lost 1 base, and 22 bases lay between the germline ends. Produced via immunoSEQ multiplex PCR; TCRdb's table is partial and in-frame only. Found here are roughly 30,000 clones, 88% of them singletons; the top ten hold 0.85% to 1.3%. This receptor was taken from a human donor with multiple sclerosis. Sequencing was carried out using PBMCs. The V and J genes are TRBV28 and TRBJ1-1; D is unresolved. The CDR3 here is CASNYGIKGRANTEAFF. The CDR3 DNA follows: TGTGCCAGCAATTACGGGATAAAGGGTCGCGCGAACACTGAAGCTTTCTTT.